The rows below give T cell receptor beta chains drawn from one sample of a study of cytomegalovirus exposure and HLA in healthy donors. TCRdb keeps only in-frame clones here, not all; method: immunoSEQ multiplex PCR. The table shows approximately 240,000 clones, with more than 75% occurring only once. Material: PBMCs. The receptors come from a woman in her forties in good health and CMV-seropositive. CDR3s include the opening cysteine and the closing phenylalanine or tryptophan. D genes are given only for firm matches. Not all rows give a size; the values are once, few, many and, for expanded clones, a class.

. TRBD2 TRBJ2-7 TRBV9 CASSVAGTSYEQYF TGTGCCAGCAGCGTAGCTGGGACTAGCTACGAGCAGTACTTC
. TRBD2 TRBJ2-1 TRBV6-5 CAVGDGTSRWNEQFF TGTGCCGTTGGTGACGGGACTAGTCGGTGGAATGAGCAGTTCTTC
once . TRBJ2-3 TRBV9 CASASGASTDTQYF TGTGCCAGCGCCTCAGGGGCTAGCACAGATACGCAGTATTTT
. . TRBJ2-2 TRBV2 CASRGTRNTGELFF TGTGCCAGCAGGGGGACAAGGAACACCGGGGAGCTGTTTTTT
. . TRBJ2-1 TRBV19 CASSASQGPYNEQFF TGTGCCAGTAGTGCCTCACAGGGCCCCTACAATGAGCAGTTCTTC
. TRBD2 TRBJ2-7 TRBV27 CASSPASGRAPLEQYF TGTGCCAGCAGCCCCGCTAGCGGGAGGGCCCCCCTCGAGCAGTACTTC
. . TRBJ1-2 TRBV2 CASSVGSNYGYTF TGTGCCAGCAGTGTTGGCAGTAACTATGGCTACACCTTC
. . TRBJ1-1 TRBV11-2 CASSFTAGGPEAFF TGTGCCAGCAGCTTCACCGCAGGTGGGCCTGAAGCTTTCTTT
. TRBD2 TRBJ2-1 TRBV29-1 CSGGASGGAGNEQFF TGCAGCGGAGGTGCGAGCGGGGGGGCGGGGAATGAGCAGTTCTTC
few TRBD1 TRBJ1-2 TRBV25-1 CASSDGTGVYGYTF TGTGCCAGCAGTGATGGGACAGGGGTATATGGCTACACCTTC
once TRBD2 TRBJ2-7 TRBV19 CASSIAASGSSTYEQYF TGTGCCAGTAGTATAGCCGCTAGCGGGAGTTCAACCTACGAGCAGTACTTC
. TRBD2 TRBJ2-1 TRBV7-9 CASELAVYNEQFF TGTGCCAGCGAACTAGCGGTCTACAATGAGCAGTTCTTC
. . TRBJ2-1 TRBV10-3 CAISESSPNEQFF TGTGCCATCAGTGAGTCCTCTCCTAATGAGCAGTTCTTC
. TRBD1 TRBJ2-3 TRBV6-6 CASSYSRTGPDTQYF TGTGCCAGCAGTTACTCCCGGACAGGGCCAGATACGCAGTATTTT
. TRBD1 TRBJ2-5 TRBV7-9 CASSLAGTGGMETQYF TGTGCCAGCAGCTTAGCGGGGACAGGGGGCATGGAGACCCAGTACTTC
. TRBD1 TRBJ2-7 TRBV11-2 CASSSGTGPSYEQYF TGTGCCAGCAGCTCCGGGACAGGCCCTTCCTACGAGCAGTACTTC
. . TRBJ1-1 TRBV13 CASSFVRQSEAFF TGTGCCAGCAGCTTCGTGAGGCAGTCTGAAGCTTTCTTT
. . TRBJ2-3 TRBV30 CAWTQGLMDTQYF TGTGCCTGGACTCAGGGCTTGATGGATACGCAGTATTTT
. TRBD2 TRBJ2-1 TRBV5-1 CASSLGTSGRSYNEQFF TGCGCCAGCAGCTTGGGTACTAGCGGGAGGTCGTACAATGAGCAGTTCTTC
few TRBD1 TRBJ1-5 TRBV7-2 CASSSRTGDQPQHF TGTGCCAGCAGCTCCCGGACAGGGGACCAGCCCCAGCATTTT
. . TRBJ2-3 TRBV7-2 CASSSVRRGATDTQYF TGTGCCAGCAGCTCCGTTCGTCGGGGGGCGACAGATACGCAGTATTTT
. TRBD1 TRBJ1-1 TRBV19 CASSLKTGAGVTEAFF TGTGCCAGTAGTCTTAAGACAGGGGCGGGGGTAACTGAAGCTTTCTTT
few . TRBJ1-2 TRBV7-2 CASSAKGWYGYTF TGTGCCAGCAGCGCCAAGGGGTGGTATGGCTACACCTTC
once TRBD2 TRBJ2-1 TRBV7-3 CASSLRSGGYNEQFF TGTGCCAGCAGCTTAAGGAGCGGGGGGTACAATGAGCAGTTCTTC
. TRBD1 TRBJ1-2 TRBV6-5 CAGHRGPGYGYTF TGTGCCGGACACAGGGGGCCCGGCTATGGCTACACCTTC
. . TRBJ1-2 TRBV30 CAWSVGGTNYGYTF TGTGCCTGGAGTGTAGGAGGGACTAACTACGGCTACACCTTC
. . TRBJ2-1 TRBV9 CASSGGGVVSYNEQFF TGTGCCAGCAGCGGAGGCGGGGTAGTATCCTACAATGAGCAGTTCTTC
few . TRBJ1-2 TRBV7-2 CASSSGTAYPYGYTF TGTGCCAGCAGCTCAGGGACTGCTTACCCCTATGGCTACACCTTC
. . TRBJ1-5 TRBV19 CASSIPYNQPQHF TGTGCCAGTAGTATTCCTTATAATCAGCCCCAGCATTTT
. . TRBJ2-7 TRBV10-2 CASSDVYEQYF TGCGCCAGCAGTGACGTCTACGAGCAGTACTTC
. TRBD1 TRBJ1-4 TRBV7-9 CASSLETGQLEKLFF TGTGCCAGCAGCTTAGAGACAGGGCAATTAGAAAAACTGTTTTTT
. . TRBJ2-6 TRBV5-1 CASSLNGDSGANVLTF TGCGCCAGCAGCTTGAACGGAGACTCTGGGGCCAACGTCCTGACTTTC
few . TRBJ2-7 TRBV30 CAWSLLRDNGEQYF TGTGCCTGGAGTCTATTACGGGACAACGGCGAGCAGTACTTC
. TRBD1 TRBJ2-7 TRBV5-4 CASSLARQGPSYEQYF TGTGCCAGCAGCTTGGCTCGACAGGGGCCCTCCTACGAGCAGTACTTC
. TRBD1 TRBJ1-5 TRBV19 CASSIGSGQYSNQPQHF TGTGCCAGTAGTATCGGATCGGGACAGTATAGCAATCAGCCCCAGCATTTT
once TRBD1 TRBJ1-2 TRBV6-5 CASSYGQGRGGYTF TGTGCCAGCAGTTACGGACAGGGGAGGGGTGGCTACACCTTC
. TRBD1 TRBJ1-5 TRBV7-2 CASSYLTGNQPQHF TGTGCCAGCAGCTATTTGACAGGGAATCAGCCCCAGCATTTT
. TRBD2 TRBJ2-1 TRBV4-2 CASSQPWTSGSYTQFF TGTGCCAGCAGCCAACCATGGACTAGCGGGAGTTATACGCAGTTCTTC
. . TRBJ1-2 TRBV29-1 CSVGVGQNYGYTF TGCAGCGTCGGGGTCGGACAGAACTATGGCTACACCTTC
. TRBD1 TRBJ2-7 TRBV5-4 CASSSRTGTYGQYF TGTGCCAGCAGCTCCAGGACAGGTACCTACGGGCAGTACTTC
. TRBD1 TRBJ1-1 TRBV9 CASGTGVTEAFF TGTGCCAGCGGGACAGGGGTCACTGAAGCTTTCTTT
. . TRBJ1-1 TRBV10-1 CASRRGRNTEAFF TGCGCCAGCAGGCGGGGACGGAACACTGAAGCTTTCTTT
. . TRBJ1-1 TRBV27 CASSTGLGEAFF TGTGCCAGCAGTACAGGGTTAGGTGAAGCTTTCTTT
. . TRBJ2-2 TRBV9 CASSVVQTNTGELFF TGTGCCAGCAGCGTAGTCCAGACGAACACCGGGGAGCTGTTTTTT
few TRBD1 TRBJ1-5 TRBV4-2 CASSQVGGGSNQPQHF TGTGCCAGCAGCCAAGTTGGAGGGGGCAGCAATCAGCCCCAGCATTTT
. . TRBJ2-1 TRBV4-3 CASSQGLVDYNEQFF TGCGCCAGCAGCCAAGGACTAGTGGATTACAATGAGCAGTTCTTC
once TRBD1 TRBJ2-5 TRBV7-2 CASSLDREETQYF TGTGCCAGCAGCCTAGACAGGGAGGAGACCCAGTACTTC
. TRBD1 TRBJ1-2 TRBV6-1 CASRRTGRDTF TGTGCCAGCAGAAGGACAGGGAGAGACACCTTC